These T cell receptor beta chains were read from a single sample in a study of cytomegalovirus exposure and HLA in healthy donors. TCRdb keeps only in-frame clones here, not all; method: immunoSEQ multiplex PCR. The sample includes about 150,000 clones, about 80% seen only once; the top ten take roughly 4%. The specimen was PBMCs. These receptors all stem from a middle-aged woman in good health and CMV-seronegative. Both conserved end residues are part of each CDR3. A D gene is named only where the DNA matches it firmly. The listing skips clone size in some rows; elsewhere it reads once, few, many or a size class.

NA TRBD1 TRBJ2-7 TRBV6-6 14 CASRRDSIYYEQYF TGTGCCAGCAGACGGGACAGTATATACTACGAGCAGTACTTC
NA NA TRBJ1-2 TRBV27 11 CASGADYGYTF TGTGCCAGCGGAGCGGACTATGGCTACACCTTC
once TRBD1 TRBJ2-3 TRBV5-4 15 CASSLGQGWADTQYF TGTGCCAGCAGCTTGGGACAGGGTTGGGCCGATACGCAGTATTTT
NA NA TRBJ2-1 TRBV1 13 CTSSQYEGGEQFF TGCACCAGCAGCCAATATGAGGGAGGTGAGCAGTTCTTC
NA NA TRBJ1-6 TRBV6-5 13 CASLRGANSPLHF TGTGCCAGCCTCCGTGGGGCAAATTCACCCCTCCACTTT
NA NA TRBJ1-1 TRBV11-3 16 CASSLNSWTRNTEAFF TGTGCCAGCAGCTTGAACTCTTGGACAAGGAACACTGAAGCTTTCTTT
NA TRBD2 TRBJ2-1 TRBV15 17 CATSRDIAGGHGDEQFF TGTGCCACCAGCAGAGACATAGCGGGGGGGCATGGGGATGAGCAGTTCTTC
few NA TRBJ1-1 TRBV13 14 CASRLRGTNTEAFF TGTGCCAGCAGATTACGGGGGACGAACACTGAAGCTTTCTTT
NA TRBD1 TRBJ2-1 TRBV7-2 15 CASTLGTGEWNEQFF TGTGCCAGCACTTTAGGGACAGGGGAGTGGAATGAGCAGTTCTTC
NA NA TRBJ2-7 TRBV6-1 14 CASSGTGRAGEQYF TGTGCCAGCAGTGGGACAGGGAGAGCGGGGGAGCAGTACTTC
few NA TRBJ1-1 TRBV19 16 CASSPMTGGEGTEAFF TGTGCCAGTAGCCCGATGACCGGGGGGGAAGGCACTGAAGCTTTCTTT
NA NA TRBJ2-5 TRBV10-1 12 CASSRREETQYF TGCGCCAGCAGCCGACGGGAAGAGACCCAGTACTTC
NA NA TRBJ1-2 TRBV6-5 13 CASSYSGGVGYTF TGTGCCAGCAGTTACTCCGGAGGGGTCGGCTACACCTTC
NA NA TRBJ1-5 TRBV2 14 CASSQGYSNQPQHF TGTGCCAGCAGTCAGGGGTATAGCAATCAGCCCCAGCATTTT
once NA TRBJ1-1 TRBV5-1 12 CASSLGDTEAFF TGCGCCAGCAGCTTGGGAGACACTGAAGCTTTCTTT
NA NA TRBJ2-5 TRBV7-9 13 CASSHKPGATQYF TGTGCCAGCAGCCATAAACCGGGAGCCACCCAGTACTTC
NA TRBD2 TRBJ2-2 TRBV5-1 15 CASSPTGGAAGELFF TGCGCCAGCAGCCCCACCGGGGGGGCTGCCGGGGAGCTGTTTTTT
NA TRBD1 TRBJ1-5 TRBV28 14 CASILQGGGQPQHF TGTGCCAGCATCCTACAGGGGGGTGGTCAGCCCCAGCATTTT
NA TRBD1 TRBJ1-1 TRBV27 17 CASSPKRGLGVNTEAFF TGTGCCAGCAGTCCTAAAAGGGGGCTAGGGGTGAACACTGAAGCTTTCTTT
once NA TRBJ2-3 TRBV30 15 CAWSGSRSATDTQYF TGTGCCTGGAGTGGATCGAGGTCGGCCACAGATACGCAGTATTTT
NA NA TRBJ1-1 TRBV15 16 CATSRGVRGMNTEAFF TGTGCCACCAGCAGAGGAGTCCGGGGGATGAACACTGAAGCTTTCTTT
NA TRBD2 TRBJ2-3 TRBV5-4 17 CASSLGGTSGSMHTQYF TGTGCCAGCAGCTTGGGCGGGACTAGCGGGAGTATGCATACGCAGTATTTT
few NA TRBJ1-2 TRBV6-5 14 CASSYSNRDYGYTF TGTGCCAGCAGTTACTCGAACAGGGACTATGGCTACACCTTC
once TRBD1 TRBJ2-7 TRBV5-4 15 CASSLARDRGLAGDF TGTGCCAGCAGCTTGGCCCGGGACAGGGGGCTGGCCGGGGATTTC
NA TRBD2 TRBJ2-7 TRBV30 15 CAWKPGGGSSYEQYF TGTGCCTGGAAACCCGGGGGGGGGAGCTCCTACGAGCAGTACTTC
NA TRBD2 TRBJ2-3 TRBV10-3 14 CASSGTSEEDTQYF TGTGCCTCCTCCGGGACTAGCGAGGAAGATACGCAGTATTTT
NA NA TRBJ1-1 TRBV10-1 15 CASSEATGINTEAFF TGCGCCAGCAGTGAGGCGACAGGCATAAACACTGAAGCTTTCTTT
once NA TRBJ1-1 TRBV30 13 CAWSPRLNTEAFF TGTGCCTGGAGTCCCAGGCTGAACACTGAAGCTTTCTTT
NA TRBD1 TRBJ1-6 TRBV2 14 CASSMRQGSSPLHF TGTGCCAGCAGTATGCGACAGGGGAGTTCACCCCTCCACTTT
few NA TRBJ2-1 TRBV7-7 16 CASSPGPRGTYNEQFF TGTGCTAGCAGCCCCGGTCCCAGGGGAACGTACAATGAGCAGTTCTTC
NA NA TRBJ2-7 TRBV7-9 11 CASEQTDEQYF TGTGCCAGCGAGCAGACAGACGAGCAGTACTTC
NA NA TRBJ2-3 TRBV12-5 17 CASGLDTREFGSDTQYF TGTGCTAGTGGCCTAGACACCCGGGAGTTCGGCTCAGATACGCAGTATTTT
NA TRBD1 TRBJ2-5 TRBV6-1 15 CASDTGTGRQETQYF TGTGCCAGCGATACAGGGACAGGGCGGCAAGAGACCCAGTACTTC
NA NA TRBJ2-5 TRBV5-1 14 CASSLGLVVETQYF TGCGCCAGCAGCTTGGGACTAGTAGTGGAGACCCAGTACTTC
few TRBD1 TRBJ2-5 TRBV11-1 14 CASCPGQGQETQYF TGTGCCAGCTGCCCGGGACAGGGGCAGGAGACCCAGTACTTC
few NA TRBJ1-1 TRBV19 14 CASSIDSGLTEAFF TGTGCCAGTAGTATAGACTCTGGGCTCACTGAAGCTTTCTTT
few TRBD1 TRBJ2-7 TRBV6-1 15 CASSEIRTGAYEQYF TGTGCCAGCAGTGAAATTCGGACAGGAGCCTACGAGCAGTACTTC
NA TRBD1 TRBJ2-7 TRBV27 15 CASSPDRGRGYEQYF TGTGCCAGCAGCCCGGACAGGGGGCGCGGGTACGAGCAGTACTTC
NA TRBD1 TRBJ1-4 TRBV6-5 14 CASSLTGVGEKLFF TGTGCCAGCAGTTTGACAGGGGTGGGGGAAAAACTGTTTTTT